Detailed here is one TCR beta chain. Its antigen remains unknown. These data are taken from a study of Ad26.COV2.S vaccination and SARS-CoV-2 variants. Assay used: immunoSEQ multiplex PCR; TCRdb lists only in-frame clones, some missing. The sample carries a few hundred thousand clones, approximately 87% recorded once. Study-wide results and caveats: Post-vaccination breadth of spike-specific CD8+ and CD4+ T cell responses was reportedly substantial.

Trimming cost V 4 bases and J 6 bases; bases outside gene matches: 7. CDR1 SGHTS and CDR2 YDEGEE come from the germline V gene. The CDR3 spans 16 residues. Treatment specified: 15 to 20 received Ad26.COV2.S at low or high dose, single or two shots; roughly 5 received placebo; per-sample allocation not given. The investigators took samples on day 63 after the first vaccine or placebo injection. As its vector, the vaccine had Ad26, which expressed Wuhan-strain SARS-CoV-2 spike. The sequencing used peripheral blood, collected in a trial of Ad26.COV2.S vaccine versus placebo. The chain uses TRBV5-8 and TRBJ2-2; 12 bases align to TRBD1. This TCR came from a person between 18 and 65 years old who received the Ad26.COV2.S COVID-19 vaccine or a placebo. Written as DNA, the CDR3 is TGTGCCAGCAGCAGAGGGACAGGGGGCTTGGCCGGGGAGCTGTTTTTT. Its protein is CASSRGTGGLAGELFF.